The rows below give T cell receptor beta chains drawn from one sample of a study of blood T cell repertoires in COVID-19. This table comes from immunoSEQ multiplex PCR, and its TCRdb copy is limited to in-frame clones, with some not included. Counted here are nearly 70,000 clones, 70% to 90% occurring once; the ten biggest clones make up 3.4%. Sequenced input: peripheral blood. The receptors were gathered from a woman in her fifties or sixties with COVID-19, enrolled during active disease. CDR3s include the opening cysteine and the closing phenylalanine or tryptophan. D genes are given only for firm matches. Where a row states a size, it is once, few, many or the class of an expanded clone; other rows omit it.

j_gene	d_gene	v_gene	abundance	CDR3aa	CDR3nt
TRBJ2-3	NA	TRBV12-3/TRBV12-4	once	CASMASAQYF	TGTGCCAGCATGGCCAGTGCGCAGTATTTT
TRBJ2-1	TRBD2	TRBV5-6	NA	CASSFTSAGYNEQFF	TGTGCCAGCAGCTTTACTAGCGCGGGGTACAATGAGCAGTTCTTC
TRBJ1-1	NA	TRBV7-3	NA	CASSLTSYTEAFF	TGTGCCAGCAGCTTAACGAGTTACACTGAAGCTTTCTTT
TRBJ1-2	TRBD1	TRBV30	NA	CAWGTGGSYGYTF	TGTGCCTGGGGAACAGGGGGCAGCTATGGCTACACCTTC
TRBJ2-5	TRBD2	TRBV6-4	NA	CASSRGDQSQYF	TGTGCCAGCAGCCGGGGGGATCAGTCCCAGTACTTC
TRBJ2-1	NA	TRBV18	few	CASSPSTTVPGVYNEQFF	TGTGCCAGCTCACCTTCCACAACAGTCCCCGGCGTCTACAATGAGCAGTTCTTC
TRBJ2-7	NA	TRBV20-1	NA	CSALEPYEQYF	TGCAGTGCCCTTGAGCCCTACGAGCAGTACTTC
TRBJ2-1	NA	TRBV27	NA	CASSEAFYNEQFF	TGTGCCAGCAGCGAAGCGTTTTACAATGAGCAGTTCTTC
TRBJ2-7	TRBD1	TRBV7-3	NA	CASSAQTGGPYEQYF	TGTGCCAGCAGCGCCCAGACAGGGGGCCCCTACGAGCAGTACTTC
TRBJ2-3	NA	TRBV7-3	NA	CASSLITGGRADTQYF	TGTGCCAGCAGCTTAATAACGGGTGGTCGCGCAGATACGCAGTATTTT
TRBJ2-7	NA	TRBV3-1/TRBV3-2	NA	CASSQDPLLWGDRTYEQYF	TGTGCCAGCAGCCAAGATCCCCTACTCTGGGGGGATAGAACCTACGAGCAGTACTTC
TRBJ2-1	TRBD2	TRBV6-4	NA	CASSEIAGGLGEYNEQFF	TGTGCCAGCAGTGAGATAGCGGGGGGGTTAGGTGAATACAATGAGCAGTTCTTC
TRBJ2-2	NA	TRBV6-5	NA	CASSRGTGELFF	TGTGCCAGCAGCCGGGGGACCGGGGAGCTGTTTTTT
TRBJ2-2	TRBD1	TRBV30	NA	CAWKTYRGRTGELFF	TGTGCCTGGAAGACCTACAGGGGGCGGACCGGGGAGCTGTTTTTT
TRBJ2-3	TRBD2	TRBV10-3	NA	CAISESGGLAGGSTDTQYF	TGTGCCATCAGTGAGTCGGGAGGACTAGCGGGAGGGAGCACAGATACGCAGTATTTT
TRBJ2-3	TRBD2	TRBV6-2/TRBV6-3	NA	CASSSFRTSVDTQYF	TGTGCCAGCAGTTCCTTCCGGACTAGCGTGGATACGCAGTATTTT
TRBJ1-2	NA	TRBV19	once	CASSPRGVGYTF	TGTGCCAGTAGTCCCCGCGGGGTTGGCTACACCTTC
TRBJ1-2	NA	TRBV28	NA	CASFGTGLPSNYGYTF	TGTGCCAGCTTTGGAACAGGACTACCTAGTAACTATGGCTACACCTTC
TRBJ1-5	NA	TRBV19	NA	CASSGGGPPQPQHF	TGTGCCAGTAGTGGGGGCGGCCCACCCCAGCCCCAGCATTTT
TRBJ1-1	NA	TRBV9	NA	CASSVGGTEAFF	TGTGCCAGCAGCGTAGGAGGGACTGAAGCTTTCTTT
TRBJ2-4	TRBD1	TRBV7-9	NA	CASSKQGGGNKNIQYF	TGTGCCAGCAGCAAACAGGGGGGAGGCAACAAAAACATTCAGTACTTC
TRBJ1-5	TRBD1	TRBV7-9	NA	CASSVGQGASNQPQHF	TGTGCCAGCAGCGTGGGACAGGGGGCCAGCAATCAGCCCCAGCATTTT
TRBJ1-1	TRBD1	TRBV5-1	NA	CASRTGWGTEAFF	TGCGCCAGCAGGACAGGGTGGGGGACTGAAGCTTTCTTT
TRBJ2-7	NA	TRBV5-1	NA	CASSLMTDSYEQYF	TGCGCCAGCAGCCTGATGACAGACTCCTACGAGCAGTACTTC
TRBJ1-2	TRBD1	TRBV9	NA	CASSVGGQGDYGYTF	TGTGCCAGCAGCGTAGGGGGACAGGGTGACTATGGCTACACCTTC
TRBJ2-7	TRBD1	TRBV30	few	CAWSAGQGLYEQYF	TGTGCCTGGAGTGCTGGACAGGGCCTCTACGAGCAGTACTTC
TRBJ2-4	TRBD2	TRBV28	NA	CASRPGLAGVLGAKNIQYF	TGTGCCAGCAGGCCCGGACTAGCGGGAGTACTTGGGGCCAAAAACATTCAGTACTTC
TRBJ1-1	NA	TRBV30	NA	CAWSVAGNTEAFF	TGTGCCTGGAGTGTGGCGGGGAACACTGAAGCTTTCTTT
TRBJ2-5	NA	TRBV5-8	NA	CASSLGAQGYQETQYF	TGTGCCAGCAGCTTGGGCGCGCAGGGCTACCAAGAGACCCAGTACTTC
TRBJ2-2	NA	TRBV4-3	NA	CASSQQGQGELFF	TGCGCCAGCAGCCAGCAGGGGCAAGGGGAGCTGTTTTTT
TRBJ1-2	TRBD1	TRBV7-2	NA	CASSLAGQGWGYTF	TGTGCCAGCAGCTTAGCGGGACAGGGGTGGGGCTACACCTTC
TRBJ1-4	TRBD1	TRBV11-2	NA	CASSERDSWGEKLFF	TGTGCCAGCAGCGAACGGGACAGCTGGGGTGAAAAACTGTTTTTT
TRBJ2-7	NA	TRBV7-2	NA	CASSLAGATYEQYF	TGTGCCAGCAGCTTAGCGGGCGCCACCTACGAGCAGTACTTC
TRBJ2-3	NA	TRBV10-3	NA	CAISVLVTDTQYF	TGTGCCATCAGTGTGTTAGTCACAGATACGCAGTATTTT
TRBJ1-1	NA	TRBV28	NA	CASSLQGPLSPEAFF	TGTGCCAGCAGTTTACAGGGTCCCCTTAGCCCTGAAGCTTTCTTT
TRBJ1-5	NA	TRBV30	NA	CAWSAGQSHQPQHF	TGTGCCTGGAGTGCCGGACAGTCCCATCAGCCCCAGCATTTT
TRBJ1-4	TRBD1	TRBV10-3	once	CAISKQGGQLNEKLFF	TGTGCCATCAGTAAGCAGGGGGGACAGCTAAATGAAAAACTGTTTTTT
TRBJ2-5	NA	TRBV19	NA	CASSIRRQETQYF	TGTGCCAGTAGTATAAGGAGGCAAGAGACCCAGTACTTC
TRBJ2-5	TRBD1	TRBV5-1	NA	CASSPTGGVETQYF	TGCGCCAGCAGCCCAACAGGGGGCGTGGAGACCCAGTACTTC
TRBJ2-1	TRBD2	TRBV4-2	NA	CASSRLAGGYNEQFF	TGTGCCAGCAGTCGACTAGCGGGAGGTTACAATGAGCAGTTCTTC